The clone carrying this TCR beta chain was recorded once. This record comes from a study of blood T cell repertoires in COVID-19. Data came from immunoSEQ multiplex PCR; TCRdb stores just in-frame clones and leaves some out. The data contain around 90,000 clones, 75% to 90% of them singletons. CDR1 is LGHDT and CDR2 is YNNKEL in the germline V gene (reference sequence). The CDR3 is 14 residues long. V was trimmed by 7 bases and J by 1 base, leaving 8 bases between them. The origin of this receptor is a human donor in a cohort sampled during active COVID-19. Specimen: peripheral blood. V is TRBV3-1 (or the pseudogene TRBV3-2) and J is TRBJ2-6; unclear D gene. The CDR3 coding sequence is TGTGCCAGCACCCCACGGTCTGGGGCCAACGTCCTGACTTTC. As protein: CASTPRSGANVLTF.